This T cell receptor beta chain was observed in a study of blood T cell repertoires in COVID-19. Overall study: The origin of the acute and convalescent COVID-19 samples was the United States, Italy and Spain. In each case, the material was cDNA or gDNA derived from T cells, B-cell-depleted T cells, or PBMCs.

In the original processing: Researchers report that nucleated cell counts were estimated from reference gene primer amplification. Clones were read by immunoSEQ multiplex PCR, and TCRdb kept only the in-frame ones, dropping some. V, J and clone size are taken as reported in that table, and D and trimming were inferred from the DNA itself. The table shows about 210,000 clones, with 82% occurring only once. Trimming cost V 7 bases and J 11 bases, with 21 bases left between them. CDR3 length: 15 residues. The V gene's germline CDR1 is SNHLY and CDR2 FYNNEI. The source of this sequence is a woman between 40 and 55 years old with acute or convalescent COVID-19. Source material: peripheral blood. This chain uses TRBV2 with TRBJ1-6, with D maybe TRBD1 (6 bases). This CDR3 is CASIRGGGQVTPLHF. The CDR3 nucleotides read TGTGCCAGCATCCGGGGCGGGGGGCAGGTAACACCCCTCCACTTT.